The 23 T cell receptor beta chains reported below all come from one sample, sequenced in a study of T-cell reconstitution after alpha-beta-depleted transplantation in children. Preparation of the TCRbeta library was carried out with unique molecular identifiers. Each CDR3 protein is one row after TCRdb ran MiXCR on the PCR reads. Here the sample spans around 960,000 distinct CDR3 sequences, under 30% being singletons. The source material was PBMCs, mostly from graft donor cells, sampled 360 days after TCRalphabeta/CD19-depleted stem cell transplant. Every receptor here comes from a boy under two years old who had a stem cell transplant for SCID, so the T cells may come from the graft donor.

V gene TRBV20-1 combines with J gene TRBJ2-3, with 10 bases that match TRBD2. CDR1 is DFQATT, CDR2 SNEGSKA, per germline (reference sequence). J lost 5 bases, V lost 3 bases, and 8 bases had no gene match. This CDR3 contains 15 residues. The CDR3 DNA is TGCAGTGCTAGGCTAGCGGGGGCCCGGGGAGATACGCAGTATTTT. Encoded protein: CSARLAGARGDTQYF.

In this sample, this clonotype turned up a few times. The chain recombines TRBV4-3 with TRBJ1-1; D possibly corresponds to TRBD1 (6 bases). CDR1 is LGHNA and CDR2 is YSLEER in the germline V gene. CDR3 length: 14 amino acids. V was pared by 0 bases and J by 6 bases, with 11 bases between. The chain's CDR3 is CASSQDRGGPEAFF. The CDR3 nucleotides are TGCGCCAGCAGCCAAGATCGAGGGGGACCTGAAGCTTTCTTT.

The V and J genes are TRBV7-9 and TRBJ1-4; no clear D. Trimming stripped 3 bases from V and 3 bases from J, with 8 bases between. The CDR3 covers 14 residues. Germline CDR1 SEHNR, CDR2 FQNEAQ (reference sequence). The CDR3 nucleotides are TGTGCCAGCAGCTTTGCAGGAGCTAATGAAAAACTGTTTTTT. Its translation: CASSFAGANEKLFF.

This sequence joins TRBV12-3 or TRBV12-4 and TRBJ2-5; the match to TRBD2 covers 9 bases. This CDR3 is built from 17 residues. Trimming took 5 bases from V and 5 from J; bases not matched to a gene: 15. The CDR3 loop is CASSLPWSGGWKETQYF. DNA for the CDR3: TGTGCCAGCAGTCTCCCTTGGAGCGGGGGGTGGAAGGAGACCCAGTACTTC.

The CDR3 reads CASRDGTALETQYF. The CDR3 DNA reads as TGTGCCAGCAGAGACGGGACAGCCTTGGAGACCCAGTACTTC. V gene TRBV2 combines with J gene TRBJ2-5; 7 bases are shared with TRBD1. V lost 6 bases, J lost 5 bases, and 9 bases stayed unmatched. The germline CDR1 and CDR2 sequences are SNHLY and FYNNEI. This CDR3 is built from 14 residues.

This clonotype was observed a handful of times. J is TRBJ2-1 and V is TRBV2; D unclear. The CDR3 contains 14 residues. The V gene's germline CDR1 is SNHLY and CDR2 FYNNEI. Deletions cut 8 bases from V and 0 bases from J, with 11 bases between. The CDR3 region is CASQTQSSYNEQFF. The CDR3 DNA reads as TGTGCCAGCCAGACCCAGAGCTCCTACAATGAGCAGTTCTTC. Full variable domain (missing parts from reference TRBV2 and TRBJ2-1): EPEVTQTPSHQVTQMGQEVILRCVPISNHLYFYWYRQILGQKVEFLVSFYNNEISEKSEIFDDQFSVERPDGSNFTLKIRSTKLEDSAMYFCASQTQSSYNEQFFGPGTRLTVL.

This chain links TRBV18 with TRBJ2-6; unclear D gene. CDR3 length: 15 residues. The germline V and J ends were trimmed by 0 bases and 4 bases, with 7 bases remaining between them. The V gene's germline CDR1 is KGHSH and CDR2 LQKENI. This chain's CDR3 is CASSPPPGGANVLTF. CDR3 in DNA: TGTGCCAGCTCACCACCCCCAGGAGGGGCCAACGTCCTGACTTTC.

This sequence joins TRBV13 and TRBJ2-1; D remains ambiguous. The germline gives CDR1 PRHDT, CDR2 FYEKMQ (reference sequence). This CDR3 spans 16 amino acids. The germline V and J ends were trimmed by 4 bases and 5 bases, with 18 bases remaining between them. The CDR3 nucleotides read TGTGCCAGCAGCTCCCCATCTCATGCTGGGAACAATGAGCAGTTCTTC. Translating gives CASSSPSHAGNNEQFF. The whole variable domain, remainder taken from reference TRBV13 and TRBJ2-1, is AAGVIQSPRHLIKEKRETATLKCYPIPRHDTVYWYQQGPGQDPQFLISFYEKMQSDKGSIPDRFSAQQFSDYHSELNMSSLELGDSALYFCASSSPSHAGNNEQFFGPGTRLTVL.

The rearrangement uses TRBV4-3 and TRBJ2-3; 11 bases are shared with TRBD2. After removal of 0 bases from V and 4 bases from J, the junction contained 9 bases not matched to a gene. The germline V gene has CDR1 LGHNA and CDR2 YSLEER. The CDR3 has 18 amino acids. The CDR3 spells CASSQDMLAGGPADTQYF. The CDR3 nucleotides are TGCGCCAGCAGCCAAGATATGCTAGCGGGGGGCCCGGCAGATACGCAGTATTTT.

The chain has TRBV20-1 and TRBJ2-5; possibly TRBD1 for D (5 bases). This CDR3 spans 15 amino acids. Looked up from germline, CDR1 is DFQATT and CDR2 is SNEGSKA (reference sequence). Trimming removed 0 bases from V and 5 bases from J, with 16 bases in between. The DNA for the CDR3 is TGCAGTGCTAGAGATGGACAAGCCCAGCCTGAGACCCAGTACTTC. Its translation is CSARDGQAQPETQYF.

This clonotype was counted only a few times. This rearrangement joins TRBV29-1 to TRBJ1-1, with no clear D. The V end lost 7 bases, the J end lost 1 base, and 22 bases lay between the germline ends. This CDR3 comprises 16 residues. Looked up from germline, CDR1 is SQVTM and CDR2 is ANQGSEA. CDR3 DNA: TGCAGCGCTCGGCCCGGGAGTTCAAATCAGAACACTGAAGCTTTCTTT. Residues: CSARPGSSNQNTEAFF.

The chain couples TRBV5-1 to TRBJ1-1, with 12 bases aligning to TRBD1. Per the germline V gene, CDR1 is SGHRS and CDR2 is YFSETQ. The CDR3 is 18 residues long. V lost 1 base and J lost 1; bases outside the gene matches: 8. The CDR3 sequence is CASSLPPGQGAWNTEAFF. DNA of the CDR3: TGCGCCAGCAGCTTGCCCCCGGGACAGGGGGCCTGGAACACTGAAGCTTTCTTT. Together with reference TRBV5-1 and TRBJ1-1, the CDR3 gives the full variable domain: KAGVTQTPRYLIKTRGQQVTLSCSPISGHRSVSWYQQTPGQGLQFLFEYFSETQRNKGNFPGRFSGRQFSNSRSEMNVSTLELGDSALYLCASSLPPGQGAWNTEAFFGQGTRLTVV.

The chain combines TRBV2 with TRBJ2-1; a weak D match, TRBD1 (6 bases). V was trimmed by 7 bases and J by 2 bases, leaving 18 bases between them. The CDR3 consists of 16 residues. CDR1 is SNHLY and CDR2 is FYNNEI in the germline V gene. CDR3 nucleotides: TGTGCCAGCACTTACGGAGGACAGACCCCCTACAATGAGCAGTTCTTC. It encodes CASTYGGQTPYNEQFF.

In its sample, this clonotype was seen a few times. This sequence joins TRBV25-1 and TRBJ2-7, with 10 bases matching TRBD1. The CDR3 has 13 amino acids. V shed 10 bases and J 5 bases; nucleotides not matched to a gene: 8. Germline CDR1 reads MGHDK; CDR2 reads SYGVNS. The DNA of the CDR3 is TGTGCCACCTCAACCGGGACAGGGGACGAGCAGTACTTC. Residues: CATSTGTGDEQYF.

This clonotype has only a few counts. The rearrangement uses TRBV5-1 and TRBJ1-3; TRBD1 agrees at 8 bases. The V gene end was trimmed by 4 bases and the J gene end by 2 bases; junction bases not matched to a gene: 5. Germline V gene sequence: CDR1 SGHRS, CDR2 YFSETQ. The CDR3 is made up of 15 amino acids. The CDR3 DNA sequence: TGCGCCAGCAGCAGAGGACAGGGCCCTGGAAACACCATATATTTT. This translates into CASSRGQGPGNTIYF.

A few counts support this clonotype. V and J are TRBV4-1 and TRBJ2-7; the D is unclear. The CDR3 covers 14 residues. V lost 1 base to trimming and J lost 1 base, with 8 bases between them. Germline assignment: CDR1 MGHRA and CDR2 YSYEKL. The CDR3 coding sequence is TGCGCCAGCAGCCAAGTTCTAGGGTCCTACGAGCAGTACTTC. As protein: CASSQVLGSYEQYF.

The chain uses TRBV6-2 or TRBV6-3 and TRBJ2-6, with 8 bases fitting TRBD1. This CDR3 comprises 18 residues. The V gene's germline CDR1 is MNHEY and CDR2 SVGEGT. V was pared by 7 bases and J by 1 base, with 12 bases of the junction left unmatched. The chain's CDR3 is CASKGRQGSWSGANVLTF. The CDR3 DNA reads TGTGCCAGCAAAGGTCGACAGGGGTCCTGGTCTGGGGCCAACGTCCTGACTTTC.

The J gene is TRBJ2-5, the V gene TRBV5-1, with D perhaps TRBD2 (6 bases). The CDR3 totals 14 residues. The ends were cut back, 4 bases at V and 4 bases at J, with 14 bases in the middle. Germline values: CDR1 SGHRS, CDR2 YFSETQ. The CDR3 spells CASSPWGGIETQYF. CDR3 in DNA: TGCGCCAGCAGCCCTTGGGGAGGCATAGAGACCCAGTACTTC.

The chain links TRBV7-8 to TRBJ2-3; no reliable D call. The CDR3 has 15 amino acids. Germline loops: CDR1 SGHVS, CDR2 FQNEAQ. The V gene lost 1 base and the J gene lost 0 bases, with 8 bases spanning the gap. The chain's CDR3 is CASSLDLASTDTQYF. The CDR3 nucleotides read TGTGCCAGCAGCTTAGATCTTGCTAGCACAGATACGCAGTATTTT.

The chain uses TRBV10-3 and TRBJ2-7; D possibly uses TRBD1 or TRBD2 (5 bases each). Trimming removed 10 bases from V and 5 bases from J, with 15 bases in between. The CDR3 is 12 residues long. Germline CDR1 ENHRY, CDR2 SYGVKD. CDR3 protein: CATVSGTDEQYF. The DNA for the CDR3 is TGTGCCACGGTATCGGGGACCGACGAGCAGTACTTC.

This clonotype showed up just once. For the CDR3, the DNA is TGTGCCAGCAGTATCCGGACAGGGGGAAGTGCAGATACGCAGTATTTT. Protein: CASSIRTGGSADTQYF. The chain combines TRBV6-1 with TRBJ2-3; 10 bases line up with TRBD1. This CDR3 has 16 amino acids. Trimming cost V 5 bases and J 4 bases; bases outside gene matches: 9. The V gene's germline CDR1 is MNHNS and CDR2 SASEGT.

CDR3 loop: CASRPYPQSYEQYF. The CDR3 region has the DNA TGTGCCAGCAGACCCTACCCCCAGAGCTACGAGCAGTACTTC. J is TRBJ2-7 and V is TRBV12-3 or TRBV12-4; D remains unclear. The CDR3 sequence is 14 residues long. Trimming took off 6 bases at V and 3 bases at J, with 15 bases between the two ends.

CDR3 region: CASSYSGIGNTEAFF. The DNA of the CDR3 is TGTGCCAGCAGTTACTCAGGGATTGGGAACACTGAAGCTTTCTTT. The rearrangement joins TRBV6-2 or TRBV6-3 to TRBJ1-1; no clear D gene. Germline CDR1 MNHEY, CDR2 SVGEGT. The V end was cut by 0 bases, the J end by 1 base, with 9 bases between. The CDR3 contains 15 residues.